This paragraph reports one T cell receptor beta chain. Its binding antigen is unknown. Base qualities are missing; no much larger clone stands one base away. The sample's treatment or condition, from its label and the paper: allogeneic hematopoietic cell transplantation with graft depleted of TCRalphabeta T cells and CD19 B cells. The transplant recipients were children given TCRalphabeta/CD19-depleted allogeneic hematopoietic cell grafts. Preparation of the library involved PCR. Reads for this sample came from an Illumina HiSeq 2500. To normalize quantification of the TCRbeta repertoire, the TCR libraries were built with molecular barcoding that relied on unique molecular identifiers. Clones were called with MiXCR by TCRdb after fastp trimmed the public reads at Q25, and only in-frame beta chains were retained. When rows share a CDR3 protein, they turn into one entry using the most common DNA and genes. This sample is represented by approximately 230,000 distinct CDR3 sequences; 20% to 30% of them were singletons. More than 4.5% of the sample belongs to the ten largest clones.

The sample belongs to a study of T-cell reconstitution after alpha-beta-depleted transplantation in children (TCRdb year 2016). Regarding the study in general: Using TCR repertoire profiling, the study quantitatively followed how T-cell immune reconstitution unfolded in children after TCRalphabeta/CD19-depleted allogeneic hematopoietic cell transplantation. The research as a whole found: The frequencies of hyperexpanded clones fell over the following months, and after one year, T-cell counts and TCRbeta diversity were mostly attributed to newly produced T cells. In some patients, the high TCRbeta diversity seen at day 60 was put down to recipient T cells and intrathymic progenitors that had survived conditioning. The apparently early alphabetaT-cell count recovery about two months after transplant was reportedly dependent on only several hundred rapidly expanded clones derived from non-depleted graft cells.

Cut back by 3 bases and 3 bases, the V and J ends lie 9 bases apart. The CDR3, cysteine through phenylalanine, is 13 amino acids long. The kept DNA is CDR3 alone, 39 bases in frame from the first base. CDR1 MGHRA and CDR2 YSYEKL were looked up in the germline V gene. This TCR was sampled from a female patient younger than 10 who had a stem cell transplant for congenital amegakaryocytic thrombocytopenia, so the T cells may come from the graft donor. The sequence links TRBV4-1 to TRBJ2-7; no D gene can be assigned with confidence. The specimen comprised PBMCs, mostly from graft donor cells, sampled 360 days after TCRalphabeta/CD19-depleted stem cell transplant. The DNA sequence reads TGCGCCAGCAGCCAGGAAAGAAGCTACGAGCAGTACTTC. Its protein is CASSQERSYEQYF.